The T cell receptor beta chain described here comes from a study of cytomegalovirus exposure and HLA in healthy donors. General study results and limits: A later analysis, which compared TCR beta chains of equal frequency, found the HLA-associated ones more clonally expanded. In a later analysis, productive TCRs from donors in an Asian-associated ancestry cluster reportedly carried fewer N-insertions than the cohort mean. TRBV6-2, TRBV6-3 and some other V segments were excluded as indistinguishable. Despite most TCR sequences being rare, some public TCRs occurred in many donors.

There are 13 residues in the CDR3. Germline CDR1 is MDHEN and CDR2 is SYDVKM. V shed 7 bases, J shed 12 bases, and the junction held 11 bases outside the gene matches. The PCR used 60 Vbeta and 13 Jbeta primers. Profiled with immunoSEQ multiplex PCR; TCRdb holds only in-frame clones, not every one. The sample has some 150,000 clones, about 64% seen once. This clone was counted only a few times. Its antigen is undetermined. This chain uses TRBV28 with TRBJ2-7, with 11 nucleotides matching TRBD2. Material: PBMCs. This TCR came from a woman aged 60-75 years in good health and CMV-seropositive. The chain's CDR3 is CASMASGRPIPYF. The CDR3 region has the DNA TGTGCCAGCATGGCTAGCGGGAGGCCCATCCCGTACTTC.